Presented here are 21 T cell receptor beta chains from one specimen sequenced in a study of vaccination and CD4 T cells after COVID-19. Each CDR3 protein gets one entry after TCRdb re-called the PCR reads with MiXCR. This sample has roughly 19,000 distinct CDR3 sequences, with 50% to 75% found just once. This specimen was CD4+ T cells from blood, taken after SARS-CoV-2 vaccination. These receptor sequences come from a human donor who had recovered from COVID-19.

This clonotype came up a few times. The chain carries TRBV28 and TRBJ2-5; a possible D gene is TRBD1 (6 bases). The CDR3 has 14 amino acids. V lost 3 bases to trimming and J lost 2 bases, with 10 bases between them. Germline values: CDR1 MDHEN, CDR2 SYDVKM. CDR3 bases: TGTGCCAGCAGTTTTATGACAGGTCAAGAGACCCAGTACTTC. Residues: CASSFMTGQETQYF.

V is TRBV19 and J is TRBJ1-5, with D tentatively TRBD1 (5 bases). V was cut by 5 bases and J by 4 bases, with 15 bases left in between. This CDR3 has 15 residues. The germline V gene has CDR1 LNHDA and CDR2 SQIVND (reference sequence). Here the CDR3 DNA reads TGTGCCAGTAGTTCAGGGTTCGTGGGGAATCAGCCCCAGCATTTT. Residues: CASSSGFVGNQPQHF.

V is TRBV20-1 and J is TRBJ1-4; 8 bases agree with TRBD1. V dropped 0 bases and J dropped 8; count of bases not matched to a gene: 8. Germline CDR1 and CDR2: DFQATT and SNEGSKA (reference sequence). The CDR3 has 15 amino acids. The CDR3 loop reads CSARDLGQGREKLFF. In nucleotides, the CDR3 is TGCAGTGCTAGAGACCTCGGACAGGGTAGGGAAAAACTGTTTTTT.

The genes are TRBV19 and TRBJ2-1, with 12 nucleotides matching TRBD2. The V gene end was trimmed by 6 bases and the J gene end by 9 bases; junction bases not matched to a gene: 9. CDR1 and CDR2 (germline): LNHDA, SQIVND (reference sequence). CDR3 length: 15 amino acids. The CDR3: CASRPLLAGGGEQFF. CDR3 in DNA: TGTGCCAGTAGACCGCTACTAGCGGGAGGCGGTGAGCAGTTCTTC. Combining the CDR3 with reference TRBV19 and TRBJ2-1 gives the whole variable domain DGGITQSPKYLFRKEGQNVTLSCEQNLNHDAMYWYRQDPGQGLRLIYYSQIVNDFQKGDIAEGYSVSREKKESFPLTVTSAQKNPTAFYLCASRPLLAGGGEQFFGPGTRLTVL.

This clonotype was counted once. The V call is TRBV27, the J call TRBJ1-2; D remains unclear. The germline gives CDR1 MNHEY, CDR2 SMNVEV (reference sequence). This CDR3 spans 13 amino acids. V lost 5 bases and J lost 5, with 12 bases in between. The CDR3 sequence: CASSLMDGYGYTF. The CDR3 DNA reads as TGTGCCAGCAGTCTTATGGACGGTTATGGCTACACCTTC.

This clonotype turned up a few times. V gene TRBV6-2 or TRBV6-3 combines with J gene TRBJ1-1, with D perhaps matching TRBD1 (5 bases). Between the trimmed V and J ends, which lost 2 bases and 8 bases, there was a span of 18 bases. This CDR3 contains 15 residues. Germline CDR1 reads MNHEY; CDR2 reads SVGEGT. The CDR3 sequence: CASSYQGPTGTEAFF. The CDR3 nucleotides are TGTGCCAGCAGTTACCAGGGACCAACGGGCACCGAAGCTTTCTTT.

The chain combines TRBV27 with TRBJ1-5; D is undetermined. The CDR3 loop spans 13 amino acids. The germline V gene has CDR1 MNHEY and CDR2 SMNVEV (reference sequence). V lost 2 bases and J 4 bases, leaving 6 bases between the germline ends. The CDR3 nucleotides are TGTGCCAGCAGTTTAACAAATAATCAGCCCCAGCATTTT. This encodes CASSLTNNQPQHF.

About this clonotype: One end of the junction does not line up with germline, which may come from a read error. V gene TRBV7-2 combines with J gene TRBJ2-2, with D tentatively TRBD2 (5 bases). Germline CDR1 and CDR2: SGHTA and FQGNSA. The CDR3 sequence is 17 residues long. This CDR3 is CASSLGGTREWSGELFF. The DNA of the CDR3 is TGTGCCAGCAGCTTAGGGGGTACTAGGGAGTGGTCCGGGGAGCTGTTCTTT. The whole variable domain, remainder taken from reference TRBV7-2 and TRBJ2-2, is GAGVSQSPSNKVTEKGKDVELRCDPISGHTALYWYRQSLGQGLEFLIYFQGNSAPDKSGLPSDRFSAERTGGSVSTLTIQRTQQEDSAVYLCASSLGGTREWSGELFFGEGSRLTVL.

The chain employs TRBV20-1 and TRBJ2-1; D gene unclear. This CDR3 comprises 15 residues. Looked up from germline, CDR1 is DFQATT and CDR2 is SNEGSKA (reference sequence). V lost 0 bases and J lost 2, with 11 bases in between. The CDR3 loop reads CSARDWSFPYNEQFF. DNA of the CDR3: TGCAGTGCTAGAGATTGGTCGTTTCCCTACAATGAGCAGTTCTTC.

The chain combines TRBV20-1 with TRBJ2-1; TRBD1 might be the D (5 bases). This CDR3 has 12 amino acids. The germline V gene encodes CDR1 DFQATT and CDR2 SNEGSKA (reference sequence). The ends were cut back, 3 bases at V and 13 bases at J, with 16 bases in the middle. CDR3 in amino acids: CSARTARPRQFF. CDR3 DNA: TGCAGTGCTAGGACAGCGAGGCCTCGTCAGTTCTTC.

In regard to this clonotype: This may be a read error, as it is one base from a much larger clone. The chain joins TRBV12-2 to TRBJ2-1. TRBV12-2 is described as a pseudogene. The CDR3 loop spans 15 amino acids. CDR3 loop: CASRVRRPRYNEQFF. DNA of the CDR3: TGTGCAAGTCGCGTTCGTAGGCCGCGTTACAATGAGCAGTTCTTC.

This clonotype showed up just a few times. The chain uses TRBV20-1 and TRBJ2-1; D possibly corresponds to TRBD2 (6 bases). Per germline, CDR1 DFQATT and CDR2 SNEGSKA (reference sequence). The CDR3 runs to 15 residues. V shed 4 bases and J shed 0 bases, with 13 bases lying between them. CDR3 bases: TGCAGTGCTACCGGGTTCGGGAGCTCCTACAATGAGCAGTTCTTC. It encodes CSATGFGSSYNEQFF.

This clonotype was seen only a few times. CDR3 sequence (DNA): TGTGCCAGTAGTACGACAGGGGGCTGGGTGTCGGAGACCCAGTACTTC. Protein product: CASSTTGGWVSETQYF. This chain links TRBV19 with TRBJ2-5, with 10 bases that match TRBD1. Germline CDR1 and CDR2: LNHDA and SQIVND (reference sequence). CDR3 length equals 16 residues. Losses at the gene ends were 4 bases for V and 5 bases for J; bases not matched to a gene: 10. Looking up the rest from reference TRBV19 and TRBJ2-5 gives the full variable domain: DGGITQSPKYLFRKEGQNVTLSCEQNLNHDAMYWYRQDPGQGLRLIYYSQIVNDFQKGDIAEGYSVSREKKESFPLTVTSAQKNPTAFYLCASSTTGGWVSETQYFGPGTRLLVL.

This chain links TRBV7-2 with TRBJ2-5; a weak D match, TRBD1 (6 bases). Trimming shortened V by 7 bases and J by 2 bases, and 14 bases separated the two germline ends. This CDR3 spans 14 amino acids. Germline V gene data show CDR1 as SGHTA and CDR2 as FQGNSA. The CDR3 sequence is CASTTRTAQETQYF. CDR3 coding DNA: TGTGCCAGCACCACGCGGACAGCTCAAGAGACCCAGTACTTC.

The sample holds a few counts of this clonotype. The rearrangement joins TRBV7-9 to TRBJ2-4; 10 nucleotides agree with TRBD2. This CDR3 is 16 amino acids long. V lost 5 bases and J lost 6; bases outside the gene matches: 10. Germline V gene data show CDR1 as SEHNR and CDR2 as FQNEAQ (reference sequence). The CDR3 here is CASSSSRTSGRNIQYF. The CDR3 DNA reads as TGTGCCAGCAGCAGTAGTAGGACTAGCGGAAGAAACATTCAGTACTTC. Variable domain in full (rest from reference TRBV7-9 and TRBJ2-4): DTGVSQNPRHKITKRGQNVTFRCDPISEHNRLYWYRQTLGQGPEFLTYFQNEAQLEKSRLLSDRFSAERPKGSFSTLEIQRTEQGDSAMYLCASSSSRTSGRNIQYFGAGTRLSVL.

This clonotype was counted a few times. The chain is built from TRBV20-1 and TRBJ2-5; D unclear. Looked up from germline, CDR1 is DFQATT and CDR2 is SNEGSKA (reference sequence). V lost 1 base and J lost 4, with 7 bases in between. CDR3 length: 12 residues. The DNA of the CDR3 is TGCAGTGCTAGAGTATCTGGAGAGACCCAGTACTTC. This gives the protein CSARVSGETQYF.

The chain employs TRBV30 and TRBJ2-7, with TRBD2 as a possible D gene (5 bases). Between the trimmed V and J ends, which lost 3 bases and 2 bases, there was a span of 11 bases. In germline, CDR1 is GTSNPN, CDR2 SVGIG (reference sequence). The CDR3 has 13 amino acids. DNA for the CDR3: TGTGCCTGGAGGACGCCGGGGACCTACGAGCAGTACTTC. Translated, it gives CAWRTPGTYEQYF. The full variable domain, rest sourced from reference TRBV30 and TRBJ2-7, is SQTIHQWPATLVQPVGSPLSLECTVEGTSNPNLYWYRQAAGRGLQLLFYSVGIGQISSEVPQNLSASRPQDRQFILSSKKLLLSDSGFYLCAWRTPGTYEQYFGPGTRLTVT.

The chain joins TRBV6-1 to TRBJ2-7; TRBD1 matches at 7 bases. CDR1 and CDR2 (germline): MNHNS, SASEGT. The CDR3 has 13 residues. V gave up 8 bases and J gave up 1 base; unmatched junction bases: 5. The CDR3 reads CASGRQGSYEQYF. CDR3 DNA sequence: TGTGCCAGCGGCCGACAGGGTTCCTACGAGCAGTACTTC.

The V call is TRBV20-1, the J call TRBJ2-3, with D maybe TRBD1 (6 bases). Germline CDR1 and CDR2: DFQATT and SNEGSKA (reference sequence). The CDR3 length is 17 residues. V was shortened by 2 bases and J by 4 bases, with 22 bases between the two germline ends. CDR3 residues: CSARPTFRTERADTQYF. As DNA, the CDR3 is TGCAGTGCTAGACCAACTTTTAGGACAGAGAGAGCAGATACGCAGTATTTT.

This clonotype has more than one count but fewer than ten. CDR3 loop: CASSESTTGSGYGYTF. Here the CDR3 DNA reads TGCGCCAGCAGTGAGTCTACGACAGGGTCTGGCTATGGCTACACCTTC. The chain employs TRBV10-2 and TRBJ1-2; 7 nucleotides align to TRBD1. The CDR3 runs 16 residues. CDR1 WSHSY and CDR2 SAAADI come from the germline V gene. Trimming cost V 0 bases and J 4 bases; bases outside gene matches: 8.

The chain has TRBV24-1 and TRBJ2-1; the match to TRBD2 covers 11 bases. Per germline, CDR1 KGHDR and CDR2 SFDVKD. V was pared by 3 bases and J by 4 bases, with 4 bases of the junction left unmatched. The CDR3 consists of 16 residues. CDR3 in DNA: TGTGCCACCAGTGATACCTCTAGCGGGAGGTACAATGAGCAGTTCTTC. Residues: CATSDTSSGRYNEQFF.